This TCR beta chain was sequenced during a study of human T cells and chemical hapten exposure. Whole-study findings and limits: TCRs exceeding a frequency of 1 in 1000 stayed unchanged under DPC sensitization.

This clonotype was detected many times. Its antigen is currently unknown. In TCRdb, the RACE reads were re-called with MiXCR into one record per CDR3 protein. The table lists about 380,000 distinct CDR3 sequences, about 5.1% of them singletons, with around 2.6% in the top ten. From germline, CDR1 is MDHEN and CDR2 SYDVKM. CDR3 size: 13 residues. V lost 3 bases and J lost 3, with 8 bases in between. The time point here: pre-sensitization, week 0. Treatment indicated: therapeutic diphenylcyclopropenone sensitization with weekly scalp DPC. The receptor's source is a woman between 45 and 65 years old with alopecia areata. Some clones in this sample may be carry-over from other donors' samples. The source material was whole blood, sampled in connection with sensitization to the hapten diphenylcyclopropenone (DPC). J is TRBJ2-5 and V is TRBV28, with D maybe TRBD2 (6 bases). The CDR3 loop is CASSFGGKETQYF. In nucleotides, the CDR3 is TGTGCCAGCAGTTTTGGCGGGAAAGAGACCCAGTACTTC.